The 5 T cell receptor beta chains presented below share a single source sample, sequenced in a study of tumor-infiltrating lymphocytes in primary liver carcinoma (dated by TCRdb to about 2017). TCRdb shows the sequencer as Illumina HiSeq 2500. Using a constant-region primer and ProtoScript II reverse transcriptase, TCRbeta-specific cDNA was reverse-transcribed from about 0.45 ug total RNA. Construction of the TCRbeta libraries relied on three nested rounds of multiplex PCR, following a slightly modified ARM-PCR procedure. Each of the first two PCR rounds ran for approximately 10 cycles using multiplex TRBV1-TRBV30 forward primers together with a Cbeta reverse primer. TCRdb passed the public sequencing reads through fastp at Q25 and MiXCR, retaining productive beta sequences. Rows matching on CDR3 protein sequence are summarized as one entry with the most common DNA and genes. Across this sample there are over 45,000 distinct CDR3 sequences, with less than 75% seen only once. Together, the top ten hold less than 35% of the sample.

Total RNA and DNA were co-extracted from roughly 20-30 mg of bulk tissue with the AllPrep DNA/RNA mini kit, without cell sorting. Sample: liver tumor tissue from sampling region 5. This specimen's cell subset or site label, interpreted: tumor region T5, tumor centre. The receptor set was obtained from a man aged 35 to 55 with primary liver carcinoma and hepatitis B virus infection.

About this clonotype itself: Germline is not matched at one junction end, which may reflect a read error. The CDR3 spells CTSTNMDRDSTDTQYF. The CDR3 bases are TGTACCAGTACTAACATGGACAGAGACAGCACAGATACGCAGTATTTT. This chain uses TRBV7-9 with TRBJ2-3, with a possible D match to TRBD1 (6 bases). This CDR3 is built from 16 residues. CDR1 is SEHNR and CDR2 is FQNEAQ in the germline V gene (reference sequence).

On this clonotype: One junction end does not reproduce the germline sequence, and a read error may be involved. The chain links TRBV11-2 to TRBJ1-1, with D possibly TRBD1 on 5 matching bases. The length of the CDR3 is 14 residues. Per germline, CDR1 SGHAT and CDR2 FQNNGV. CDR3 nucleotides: TGTGCCAACAGCCTAACCCCAGGGTACACTGAAGCTTTCTTC. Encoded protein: CANSLTPGYTEAFF.

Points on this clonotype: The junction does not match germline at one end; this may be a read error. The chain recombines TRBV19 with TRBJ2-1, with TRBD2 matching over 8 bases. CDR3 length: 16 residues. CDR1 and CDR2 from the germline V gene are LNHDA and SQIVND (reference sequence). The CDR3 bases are TGTGCCAGTAGGGTTTTTAGCGGGGCTATTAACAATGAGCGGTTCTTC. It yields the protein CASRVFSGAINNERFF.

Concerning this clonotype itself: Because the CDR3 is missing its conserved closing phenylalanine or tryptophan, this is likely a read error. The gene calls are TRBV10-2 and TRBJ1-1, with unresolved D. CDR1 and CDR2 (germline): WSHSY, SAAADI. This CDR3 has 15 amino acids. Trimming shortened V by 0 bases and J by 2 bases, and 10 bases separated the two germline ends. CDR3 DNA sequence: TGCGCCAGCAGTGAGTCAAGCAGTATTAACACTGAAGCTTTCTCT. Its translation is CASSESSSINTEAFS.

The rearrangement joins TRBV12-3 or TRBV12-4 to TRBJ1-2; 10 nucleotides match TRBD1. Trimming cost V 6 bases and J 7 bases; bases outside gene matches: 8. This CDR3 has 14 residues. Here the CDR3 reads CASSRGQGTGGYTF. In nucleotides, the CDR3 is TGTGCCAGCAGCCGGGGACAGGGGACCGGTGGCTACACCTTC.